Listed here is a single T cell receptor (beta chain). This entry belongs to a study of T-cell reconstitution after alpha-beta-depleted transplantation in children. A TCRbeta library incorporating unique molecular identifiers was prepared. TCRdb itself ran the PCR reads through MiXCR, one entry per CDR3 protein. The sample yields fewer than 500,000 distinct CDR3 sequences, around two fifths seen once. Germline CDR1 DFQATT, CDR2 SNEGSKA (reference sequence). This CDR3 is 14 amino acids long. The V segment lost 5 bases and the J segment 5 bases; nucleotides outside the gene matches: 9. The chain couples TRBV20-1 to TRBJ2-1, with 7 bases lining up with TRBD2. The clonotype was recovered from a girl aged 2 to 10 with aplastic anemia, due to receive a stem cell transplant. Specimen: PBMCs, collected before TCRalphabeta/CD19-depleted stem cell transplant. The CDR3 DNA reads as TGCAGTGCTCATCCGGGGGGAAGAAACAATGAGCAGTTCTTC. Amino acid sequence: CSAHPGGRNNEQFF.